Listed here are 18 T cell receptor beta chains from one sample, sequenced in a study of T cells after yellow fever vaccination. TCRdb itself ran the 5' RACE reads through MiXCR, one entry per CDR3 protein. The sample carries fewer than 500,000 distinct CDR3 sequences, around 20% recorded once. Here the sequenced sample was PBMCs, taken before the yellow fever booster vaccination. All receptors derive from a man younger than 30 who received the YFV17D yellow fever vaccine.

This clonotype showed up just a few times. The genes are TRBV9 and TRBJ2-7; no firm D call. The CDR3 totals 12 residues. Trimming took 1 base from V and 3 from J, leaving 5 bases between them. CDR1 is SGDLS, CDR2 YYNGEE, per germline. The CDR3 spells CASSVNSYEQYF. In DNA form, the CDR3 reads TGTGCCAGCAGCGTAAACAGCTACGAGCAGTACTTC.

This clonotype was observed a handful of times. The V and J genes are TRBV6-1 and TRBJ2-7; 9 bases fit TRBD1. The V gene end was trimmed by 3 bases and the J gene end by 5 bases; junction bases not matched to a gene: 2. The CDR3 has 13 amino acids. CDR1 and CDR2 (germline): MNHNS, SASEGT. The CDR3 reads CASSERDRDEQYF. The CDR3 DNA is TGTGCCAGCAGTGAGAGGGACAGGGACGAGCAGTACTTC.

CDR3 residues: CASSQVGGGSPLHF. The CDR3, as DNA: TGTGCCAGCAGCCAAGTGGGTGGAGGATCACCCCTCCACTTT. V and J are TRBV4-2 and TRBJ1-6; no firm D call. Germline V lookup: CDR1 LGHNA, CDR2 YNFKEQ. The CDR3 length is 14 residues. Trimming removed 1 base from V and 10 bases from J, with 11 bases in between.

There are a few counts of this clonotype. The chain has TRBV15 and TRBJ2-4, with 7 bases fitting TRBD1. This CDR3 is 15 amino acids long. Germline loops: CDR1 LNHNV, CDR2 YYDKDF (reference sequence). Trimming cost V 4 bases and J 2 bases; bases outside gene matches: 5. CDR3 region: CATSTLTGTKNIQYF. CDR3 DNA: TGTGCCACCAGCACCCTGACAGGGACCAAAAACATTCAGTACTTC. Complete variable domain (other parts from reference TRBV15 and TRBJ2-4): DAMVIQNPRYQVTQFGKPVTLSCSQTLNHNVMYWYQQKSSQAPKLLFHYYDKDFNNEADTPDNFQSRRPNTSFCFLDIRSPGLGDTAMYLCATSTLTGTKNIQYFGAGTRLSVL.

This clonotype has only a few counts. This chain connects TRBV5-8 to TRBJ2-5; 7 bases fit TRBD1. Unmatched junction bases numbered 4, after V lost 4 bases and J lost 4 bases. This CDR3 is 13 amino acids long. The germline gives CDR1 SGHTS, CDR2 YDEGEE. For the CDR3, the DNA is TGTGCCAGCAGCGTCCGGGACAGAGAGACCCAGTACTTC. Translated, it gives CASSVRDRETQYF.

V and J are TRBV5-1 and TRBJ2-1, with TRBD1 as a possible D gene (5 bases). Trimming cost V 4 bases and J 0 bases, with 11 bases left between them. The CDR3 length is 15 residues. Germline V gene data show CDR1 as SGHRS and CDR2 as YFSETQ. The CDR3 is CASSQGARSYNEQFF. CDR3 DNA: TGCGCCAGCAGCCAAGGGGCCCGCTCCTACAATGAGCAGTTCTTC.

CDR3 amino acids: CASRPGTGSHEQFF. CDR3 sequence (DNA): TGTGCCAGCAGGCCCGGGACAGGGTCCCATGAGCAGTTCTTC. The rearrangement uses TRBV27 and TRBJ2-1; 9 bases are shared with TRBD1. The CDR3 is 14 amino acids. Trimming removed 6 bases from V and 8 bases from J; junction bases left unmatched: 8. Per germline, CDR1 MNHEY and CDR2 SMNVEV (reference sequence).

CDR3: CAIADRGGEQYF. CDR3 coding DNA: TGTGCCATTGCGGACAGGGGAGGCGAGCAGTACTTC. V and J are TRBV10-3 and TRBJ2-7, with 9 bases fitting TRBD1. The germline V gene has CDR1 ENHRY and CDR2 SYGVKD. With 9 bases clipped from V and 6 bases from J, the junction kept 6 bases outside the gene matches. This CDR3 is 12 amino acids long.

This clonotype was counted a few times. Written as DNA, the CDR3 is TGCGCCAGCAGTGTCGGGACAGGATTATACGAGCAGTACGTC. This encodes CASSVGTGLYEQYV. The rearrangement joins TRBV5-1 to TRBJ2-7; TRBD1 matches 8 bases. Losses at the gene ends were 5 bases for V and 4 bases for J; bases not matched to a gene: 8. The CDR3 contains 14 residues. Germline CDR1 reads SGHRS; CDR2 reads YFSETQ.

In its sample, this clonotype was seen many times. V usage is TRBV7-2 and J usage is TRBJ2-5; D unresolved. Trimming took 6 bases from V and 4 from J, leaving 9 bases between them. From germline, CDR1 is SGHTA and CDR2 FQGNSA. The CDR3 is made up of 12 amino acids. The CDR3 sequence: CASSPMRETQYF. CDR3 nucleotide sequence: TGTGCCAGCAGTCCTATGCGAGAGACCCAGTACTTC.

The CDR3, as DNA: TGTGCCAGCAGCTCAGAGCGGATCTCCTACGAGCAGTACTTC. Its translation: CASSSERISYEQYF. This chain connects TRBV7-2 to TRBJ2-7; D is perhaps TRBD2 (5 bases). The V and J ends lost 4 bases and 0 bases respectively, with 10 bases between them. This CDR3 contains 14 residues. The germline gives CDR1 SGHTA, CDR2 FQGNSA. Full variable domain (rest looked up from reference TRBV7-2 and TRBJ2-7): GAGVSQSPSNKVTEKGKDVELRCDPISGHTALYWYRQSLGQGLEFLIYFQGNSAPDKSGLPSDRFSAERTGGSVSTLTIQRTQQEDSAVYLCASSSERISYEQYFGPGTRLTVT.

This clonotype was detected only a few times. The V and J genes are TRBV20-1 and TRBJ2-2; D possibly corresponds to TRBD1 (5 bases). This CDR3 has 13 amino acids. Per germline, CDR1 DFQATT and CDR2 SNEGSKA (reference sequence). The CDR3 region is CGGRESNTGELFF. The CDR3 bases are TGCGGTGGCAGGGAATCGAACACCGGGGAGCTGTTTTTT.

This clonotype was detected only a few times. The chain employs TRBV7-6 and TRBJ2-3; 7 bases are shared with TRBD1. In germline, CDR1 is SGHVS, CDR2 FNYEAQ. The J segment lost 0 bases and the V segment lost 4 bases, leaving 7 bases of the junction unmatched. This CDR3 region has 16 residues. Written as DNA, the CDR3 is TGTGCCAGCAGCTCCCAAGGGGGCCTTAGCACAGATACGCAGTATTTT. Translation: CASSSQGGLSTDTQYF.

The table lists this clonotype with many counts. The rearrangement joins TRBV5-1 to TRBJ1-2, with a weak D call TRBD1 (5 bases). This CDR3 is built from 14 residues. V was shortened by 4 bases and J by 4 bases, with 14 bases between the two germline ends. Germline V CDR1 and CDR2: SGHRS, YFSETQ. CDR3 residues: CASSGLRDGYGYTF. CDR3 DNA: TGCGCCAGCAGCGGGCTTCGGGACGGCTATGGCTACACCTTC.

The CDR3 DNA reads as TGCGCCAGCAGCCAGGGGGCAGGCACCGGGGAGCTGTTTTTT. This gives the protein CASSQGAGTGELFF. The gene calls are TRBV4-1 and TRBJ2-2, with TRBD1 as a possible D gene (6 bases). Trimming cost V 3 bases and J 4 bases, with 9 bases left between them. The CDR3 runs to 14 residues. Per the germline V gene, CDR1 is MGHRA and CDR2 is YSYEKL.

This clonotype was counted between two and nine times. The chain has TRBV4-1 and TRBJ1-2; D uncertain. Trimming removed 1 base from V and 2 bases from J, with 11 bases in between. Germline assignment: CDR1 MGHRA and CDR2 YSYEKL. The CDR3 has 15 amino acids. CDR3 nucleotides: TGCGCCAGCAGCCAAGCTCCGGGTCTAAACTATGGCTACACCTTC. It specifies CASSQAPGLNYGYTF.

The chain has TRBV9 and TRBJ2-3; TRBD2 matches at 13 bases. In germline, CDR1 is SGDLS, CDR2 YYNGEE. The length of the CDR3 is 18 residues. After removal of 4 bases from V and 3 bases from J, the junction contained 11 bases not matched to a gene. This CDR3 reads CASSFDAGTSGETDTQYF. As DNA, the CDR3 is TGTGCCAGCAGCTTCGACGCGGGGACTAGCGGGGAAACAGATACGCAGTATTTT.

The J gene is TRBJ1-6, the V gene TRBV7-2; TRBD1 matches at 7 bases. Per the germline V gene, CDR1 is SGHTA and CDR2 is FQGNSA. Trimming removed 6 bases from V and 10 bases from J; junction bases left unmatched: 6. This CDR3 region has 13 residues. The CDR3 region is CASSSTGDSPLHF. For the CDR3, the DNA is TGTGCCAGCAGTTCTACAGGGGACTCACCCCTCCACTTT.